What follows are 28 T cell receptor beta chains derived from one specimen sequenced in a study of blood T cell repertoires in COVID-19. Profiling relied on immunoSEQ multiplex PCR, and the TCRdb table lists in-frame clones only, not all of them. In the table there are about 380,000 clones, roughly 85% of which are singletons. Sequences were obtained from peripheral blood. These receptors were taken from a woman under 30 with acute or convalescent COVID-19.

This chain connects TRBV7-3 to TRBJ2-1; the match to TRBD2 covers 8 bases. The CDR3 runs 15 residues. V was pared by 5 bases and J by 6 bases, with 9 bases of the junction left unmatched. Germline assignment: CDR1 SGHTA and CDR2 FQGTGA. CDR3 in amino acids: CASSRGGVVGNEQFF. The CDR3 DNA sequence: TGTGCCAGCAGCCGGGGGGGCGTGGTGGGCAATGAGCAGTTCTTC.

This chain connects TRBV2 to TRBJ2-7; 12 bases are a match to TRBD2. The V and J ends lost 5 bases and 9 bases, in that order; junction bases with no gene match: 8. Germline V CDR1 and CDR2: SNHLY, FYNNEI. The CDR3 loop spans 14 amino acids. The CDR3 coding sequence is TGTGCCAGCAGTCTAGCGGGGGGGCCTACAGGGCAGTACTTC. As protein: CASSLAGGPTGQYF.

The chain employs TRBV6-5 and TRBJ1-1; TRBD1 might be the D (6 bases). Germline V gene lookup returns CDR1 MNHEY and CDR2 SVGAGI. The V end was cut by 3 bases, the J end by 5 bases, with 10 bases between. The length of the CDR3 is 13 residues. CDR3 region: CASSYNRETEAFF. The CDR3 DNA reads TGTGCCAGCAGTTATAACAGGGAAACTGAAGCTTTCTTT.

This chain connects TRBV11-2 to TRBJ2-3; 13 nucleotides align to TRBD2. This CDR3 contains 18 residues. CDR1 SGHAT and CDR2 FQNNGV come from the germline V gene. Trimming at V came to 1 base and at J to 7 bases, leaving 11 bases not matched to a gene. For the CDR3, the DNA is TGTGCCAGCAGCTTAGGCCCACTAGCGGGAGGGTCCCCATATACGCAGTATTTT. Its protein product is CASSLGPLAGGSPYTQYF.

With regard to this clone: The same CDR3 arises from other DNA sequences in this sample as well. V usage is TRBV28 and J usage is TRBJ2-3; TRBD1 matches 9 bases. Germline values: CDR1 MDHEN, CDR2 SYDVKM. V was pared by 5 bases and J by 1 base, with 4 bases of the junction left unmatched. The CDR3 has 15 residues. Written as DNA, the CDR3 is TGTGCCAGCAGTGCCCGACAGGGGGGCACAGATACGCAGTATTTT. This encodes CASSARQGGTDTQYF.

This chain uses TRBV28 with TRBJ1-1; D possibly corresponds to TRBD1 (6 bases). The V end was cut by 2 bases, the J end by 6 bases, with 10 bases between. Germline loops: CDR1 MDHEN, CDR2 SYDVKM. The CDR3 extends over 13 amino acids. The CDR3 reads CASSLGQIAEAFF. Here the CDR3 DNA reads TGTGCCAGCAGTTTAGGACAGATCGCTGAAGCTTTCTTT.

The DNA for the CDR3 is TGTGCCAGCAGCTCTGGACAGGGGTACAATGAGCAGTTCTTC. It is translated as CASSSGQGYNEQFF. This chain connects TRBV5-8 to TRBJ2-1; 9 bases match TRBD1. The CDR3 covers 14 residues. V shed 3 bases, J shed 4 bases, and the junction held 2 bases outside the gene matches. Germline CDR1 reads SGHTS; CDR2 reads YDEGEE.

V gene TRBV2 combines with J gene TRBJ2-7, with D possibly TRBD1 on 5 matching bases. The V gene's germline CDR1 is SNHLY and CDR2 FYNNEI. V was clipped by 10 bases and J by 3 bases, with 19 bases between them. This CDR3 is 14 amino acids long. The CDR3 nucleotides are TGTGCCACCCTATACGCACAGGTGGGCTACGAGCAGTACTTC. This gives the protein CATLYAQVGYEQYF.

The chain employs TRBV6-6 and TRBJ2-7; D gene ambiguous. V was clipped by 2 bases and J by 3 bases, with 8 bases between them. This CDR3 is 13 amino acids long. Per the germline V gene, CDR1 is MNHNY and CDR2 is SVGAGI (reference sequence). CDR3 DNA: TGTGCCAGCAGTTACGGCGGATACTACGAGCAGTACTTC. Protein product: CASSYGGYYEQYF.

The chain couples TRBV6-6 to TRBJ1-2; D remains ambiguous. The CDR3 extends over 11 amino acids. V lost 2 bases and J 6 bases, leaving 4 bases between the germline ends. CDR1 and CDR2 from the germline V gene are MNHNY and SVGAGI (reference sequence). As DNA, the CDR3 is TGTGCCAGCAGTTACAGAGATGGCTACACCTTC. Translated: CASSYRDGYTF.

V usage is TRBV7-9 and J usage is TRBJ1-6; the D gene is possibly TRBD1 (6 bases). Germline loops: CDR1 SEHNR, CDR2 FQNEAQ (reference sequence). Trimming cost V 3 bases and J 7 bases, with 10 bases left between them. The CDR3 runs 14 residues. CDR3 region: CASSFDTGNSPLHF. The CDR3 DNA sequence: TGTGCCAGCAGCTTTGACACAGGGAATTCACCCCTCCACTTT.

This clone appeared once. Here the CDR3 reads CASRLQGADTQYF. For the CDR3, the DNA is TGTGCCAGCAGACTACAGGGAGCAGATACGCAGTATTTT. The rearrangement joins TRBV12-3 or TRBV12-4 to TRBJ2-3, with a possible D match to TRBD1 (6 bases). The CDR3 covers 13 residues. The V gene lost 6 bases and the J gene lost 4 bases, with 11 bases spanning the gap.

The chain links TRBV24-1 to TRBJ2-1, with 8 bases fitting TRBD2. Per germline, CDR1 KGHDR and CDR2 SFDVKD. V shed 3 bases and J 7 bases; nucleotides not matched to a gene: 10. This CDR3 spans 16 amino acids. The CDR3 region has the DNA TGTGCCACCAGTGATCCGAGCGGGAGAGGTTATAATGAGCAGTTCTTC. Protein: CATSDPSGRGYNEQFF.

The V call is TRBV9, the J call TRBJ1-6; possibly TRBD1 for D (6 bases). The germline V and J ends were trimmed by 3 bases and 7 bases, with 20 bases remaining between them. The CDR3 length is 17 residues. From germline, CDR1 is SGDLS and CDR2 YYNGEE. CDR3 nucleotide sequence: TGTGCCAGCAGCGCTTCCCCCTCAGGGGTCCGGAATTCACCCCTCCACTTT. This sequence encodes CASSASPSGVRNSPLHF.

The chain uses TRBV2 and TRBJ2-4, with TRBD1 matching over 8 bases. The CDR3 has 13 residues. Germline CDR1 SNHLY, CDR2 FYNNEI. Germline trimming cut 10 bases from V and 8 bases from J; bases unmatched to any gene: 10. CDR3 in amino acids: CATHKDRGDIQYF. In DNA, the CDR3 is TGTGCCACTCACAAAGACAGGGGTGACATTCAGTACTTC.

The rearrangement uses TRBV4-1 and TRBJ2-7; TRBD2 matches 11 bases. The CDR3 loop spans 17 amino acids. V shed 0 bases and J 6 bases; nucleotides not matched to a gene: 10. In germline, CDR1 is MGHRA, CDR2 YSYEKL. Here the CDR3 DNA reads TGCGCCAGCAGCCAAGATCCCACTAGCGGGGGAAGCGGCGAGCAGTACTTC. This translates into CASSQDPTSGGSGEQYF.

The chain's CDR3 is CASSVGGTRASEQYF. The CDR3 DNA sequence: TGTGCCAGCAGCGTAGGGGGGACTAGAGCGTCCGAGCAGTACTTC. This chain links TRBV9 with TRBJ2-7, with 8 nucleotides matching TRBD2. V was clipped by 0 bases and J by 6 bases; unmatched bases: 8. In germline, CDR1 is SGDLS, CDR2 YYNGEE. The CDR3 runs 15 residues. Looking up the rest from reference TRBV9 and TRBJ2-7 gives the full variable domain: DSGVTQTPKHLITATGQRVTLRCSPRSGDLSVYWYQQSLDQGLQFLIQYYNGEERAKGNILERFSAQQFPDLHSELNLSSLELGDSALYFCASSVGGTRASEQYFGPGTRLTVT.

This chain links TRBV25-1 with TRBJ2-2; the D gene is possibly TRBD1 (7 bases). The V end lost 4 bases, the J end lost 7 bases, and 19 bases lay between the germline ends. The CDR3 covers 16 residues. Germline V gives CDR1 MGHDK, CDR2 SYGVNS. CDR3 amino acids: CASSGDVEGAIGELFF. The CDR3 bases are TGTGCCAGCAGTGGCGACGTGGAGGGGGCGATCGGGGAGCTGTTTTTT.

The chain employs TRBV5-1 and TRBJ2-2; 8 bases match TRBD2. The CDR3 runs to 14 residues. In germline, CDR1 is SGHRS, CDR2 YFSETQ. Trimming at V came to 0 bases and at J to 6 bases, leaving 1 base not matched to a gene. The CDR3 region has the DNA TGCGCCAGCAGCTTGGCGGGGGGGCCCGGGGAGCTGTTTTTT. It specifies CASSLAGGPGELFF. The whole variable domain, remainder taken from reference TRBV5-1 and TRBJ2-2, is KAGVTQTPRYLIKTRGQQVTLSCSPISGHRSVSWYQQTPGQGLQFLFEYFSETQRNKGNFPGRFSGRQFSNSRSEMNVSTLELGDSALYLCASSLAGGPGELFFGEGSRLTVL.

V is TRBV24-1 and J is TRBJ2-3; TRBD2 aligns across 11 bases. CDR1 and CDR2 from the germline V gene are KGHDR and SFDVKD. The ends lost 4 bases at V and 4 bases at J; junction bases unmatched: 6. The CDR3 runs 16 residues. The CDR3 reads CATSDNSGGAADTQYF. DNA of the CDR3: TGTGCCACCAGTGACAATAGCGGGGGGGCAGCAGATACGCAGTATTTT.

The V call is TRBV9, the J call TRBJ1-3; D is unresolved. CDR3 length equals 15 residues. From germline, CDR1 is SGDLS and CDR2 YYNGEE. Trimming stripped 4 bases from V and 0 bases from J, with 11 bases between. CDR3 in amino acids: CASSPRLTSGNTIYF. The CDR3 nucleotides read TGTGCCAGCAGCCCACGACTGACCTCTGGAAACACCATATATTTT.

CDR3 in DNA: TGTGCCAGCAGCCCGAAACTCGACAGGCCGGGTGAAAAACTGTTTTTT. Translated: CASSPKLDRPGEKLFF. This chain links TRBV14 with TRBJ1-4; tentatively, D is TRBD1 (6 bases). Trimming shortened V by 4 bases and J by 7 bases, and 19 bases separated the two germline ends. The CDR3 totals 16 residues. Germline V lookup: CDR1 SGHDN, CDR2 FVKESK.

The DNA of the CDR3 is TGTGCCAGCATCCTAAGGGGGACGGACATTCAGTACTTC. Encoded protein: CASILRGTDIQYF. This chain links TRBV12-3 or TRBV12-4 with TRBJ2-4; D perhaps matches TRBD1 (6 bases). V lost 7 bases, J lost 8 bases, and 15 bases lay in between. The length of the CDR3 is 13 residues.

Written as DNA, the CDR3 is TGTGCCAGTAGTACCTTAGAGGGCTCCTACGAGCAGTACTTC. Residues: CASSTLEGSYEQYF. The chain links TRBV19 to TRBJ2-7; TRBD2 is a possible D gene (5 bases). The CDR3 is 14 amino acids. V dropped 4 bases and J dropped 0 bases, with 10 bases sitting between them. Germline CDR1 LNHDA, CDR2 SQIVND (reference sequence).

This chain joins TRBV6-1 and TRBJ1-2; 8 bases are shared with TRBD1. Per germline, CDR1 MNHNS and CDR2 SASEGT. V lost 4 bases, J lost 0 bases, and 13 bases stayed unmatched. The CDR3 runs to 18 residues. The CDR3 DNA reads TGTGCCAGCAGTGTACTGGGGACAGGCTTAATTACTAACTATGGCTACACCTTC. Encoded protein: CASSVLGTGLITNYGYTF.

This clone showed up just once. The rearrangement joins TRBV18 to TRBJ2-5, with TRBD2 identical over 9 bases. With V trimmed by 3 bases and J by 2 bases, 4 bases remained unmatched. This CDR3 comprises 15 residues. Germline V gene data show CDR1 as KGHSH and CDR2 as LQKENI. As DNA, the CDR3 is TGTGCCAGCTCACCGATGGCGGGGGGGCAAGAGACCCAGTACTTC. Its translation: CASSPMAGGQETQYF.

The J gene is TRBJ1-2, the V gene TRBV28; a possible D gene is TRBD1 (6 bases). The CDR3 is made up of 12 amino acids. Germline V gene sequence: CDR1 MDHEN, CDR2 SYDVKM. V lost 7 bases and J 4 bases, leaving 10 bases between the germline ends. CDR3 amino acids: CASTGGGYGYTF. In DNA, the CDR3 is TGTGCCAGCACGGGGGGCGGCTATGGCTACACCTTC.

The table lists this clone with a count of one. V and J are TRBV9 and TRBJ2-1; no firm D call. Trimming stripped 0 bases from V and 10 bases from J, with 8 bases between. The CDR3 spans 12 residues. The germline gives CDR1 SGDLS, CDR2 YYNGEE. The CDR3 loop reads CASSVGSAEQFF. CDR3 sequence (DNA): TGTGCCAGCAGCGTAGGGTCTGCGGAGCAGTTCTTC.